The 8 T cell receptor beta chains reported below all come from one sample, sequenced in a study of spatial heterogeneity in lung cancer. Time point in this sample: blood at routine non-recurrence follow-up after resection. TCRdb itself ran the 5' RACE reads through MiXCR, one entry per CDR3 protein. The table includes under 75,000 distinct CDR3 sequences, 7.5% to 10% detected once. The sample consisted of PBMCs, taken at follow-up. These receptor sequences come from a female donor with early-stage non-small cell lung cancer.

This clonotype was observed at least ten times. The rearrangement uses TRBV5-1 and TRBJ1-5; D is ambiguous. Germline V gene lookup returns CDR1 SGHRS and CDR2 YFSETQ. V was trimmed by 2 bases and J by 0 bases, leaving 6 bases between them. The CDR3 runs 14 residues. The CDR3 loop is CASSFRPSNQPQHF. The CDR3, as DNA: TGCGCCAGCAGCTTTAGGCCTAGCAATCAGCCCCAGCATTTT.

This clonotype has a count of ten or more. CDR3 amino acids: CSAGRTGRVDIQYF. CDR3 in DNA: TGCAGTGCAGGACGGACAGGGAGGGTGGACATTCAGTACTTC. The chain is built from TRBV20-1 and TRBJ2-4, with D possibly matching TRBD1 (8 bases). CDR1 and CDR2 (germline): DFQATT, SNEGSKA (reference sequence). V lost 6 bases and J 8 bases, leaving 20 bases between the germline ends. The CDR3 covers 14 residues.

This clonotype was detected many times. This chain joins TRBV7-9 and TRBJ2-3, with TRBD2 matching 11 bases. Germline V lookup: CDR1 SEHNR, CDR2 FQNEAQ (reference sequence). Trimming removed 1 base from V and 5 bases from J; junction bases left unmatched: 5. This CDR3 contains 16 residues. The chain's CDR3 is CASSLGRLAGGDTQYF. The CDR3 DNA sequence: TGTGCCAGCAGCTTAGGCCGTCTAGCGGGGGGAGATACGCAGTATTTT.

CDR3 protein: CASSPYRTGQNGYTF. The CDR3, as DNA: TGTGCCAGCAGTCCCTACCGGACAGGCCAGAATGGCTACACCTTC. The rearrangement joins TRBV27 to TRBJ1-2; 7 bases map to TRBD1. Germline V gene data show CDR1 as MNHEY and CDR2 as SMNVEV (reference sequence). The CDR3 consists of 15 residues. The V and J ends lost 5 bases and 6 bases, in that order; junction bases with no gene match: 12.

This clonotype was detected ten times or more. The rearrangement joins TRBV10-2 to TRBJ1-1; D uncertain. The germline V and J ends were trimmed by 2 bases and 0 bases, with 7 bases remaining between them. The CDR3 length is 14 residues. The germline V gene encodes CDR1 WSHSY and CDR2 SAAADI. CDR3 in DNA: TGCGCCAGCAGTGAGGCAGACCTGAACACTGAAGCTTTCTTT. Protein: CASSEADLNTEAFF.

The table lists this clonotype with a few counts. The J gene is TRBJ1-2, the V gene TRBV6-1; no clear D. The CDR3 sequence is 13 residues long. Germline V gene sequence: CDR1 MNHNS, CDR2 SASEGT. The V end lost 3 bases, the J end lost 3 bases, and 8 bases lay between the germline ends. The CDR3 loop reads CASSEVVHYGYTF. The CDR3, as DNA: TGTGCCAGCAGTGAGGTGGTCCACTATGGCTACACCTTC.

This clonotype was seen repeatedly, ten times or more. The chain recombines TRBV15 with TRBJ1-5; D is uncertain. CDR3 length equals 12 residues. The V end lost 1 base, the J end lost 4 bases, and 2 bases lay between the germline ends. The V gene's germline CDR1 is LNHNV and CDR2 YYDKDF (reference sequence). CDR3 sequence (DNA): TGTGCCACCAGCAGAGTGAATCAGCCCCAGCATTTT. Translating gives CATSRVNQPQHF.

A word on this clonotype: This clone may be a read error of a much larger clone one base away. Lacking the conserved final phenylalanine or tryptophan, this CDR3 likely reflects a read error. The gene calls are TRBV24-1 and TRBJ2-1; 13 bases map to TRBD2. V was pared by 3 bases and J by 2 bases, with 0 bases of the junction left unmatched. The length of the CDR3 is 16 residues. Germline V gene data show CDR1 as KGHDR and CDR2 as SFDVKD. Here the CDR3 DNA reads TGTGCCACCAGTGATGGGACTAGCGGGGCCTACAATGAGCAGTTCTTA. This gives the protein CATSDGTSGAYNEQFL.